This record covers a single T cell receptor beta chain. Its target antigen remains unknown. Within one base of it there is no much larger clone, and no base qualities were kept. The source of the sample is a study of T cells in narcolepsy (dated 2018 in TCRdb). Regarding the complete study: Patients with narcolepsy type 1 or type 2 (NT1, NT2) and healthy control donors were enrolled in the study. The study used TCR Vbeta sequencing to track clonotypes in blood and CSF while looking for autoreactive T cells in narcolepsy patients that target self-antigens of hypocretin neurons (hypocretin, TRIB2).

Memory CD4+ T cells were sorted ex vivo from peripheral blood of narcolepsy patients and healthy controls for TCR Vbeta sequencing. The full study reports these points: Patients and controls had similar numbers of sequenced blood memory CD4+ clonotypes, with averages of about 38,000 in patients and 30,000 to 35,000 in controls. No sequences matching autoreactive T cell clones were present in some of the blood memory CD4+ repertoires from patients and controls. According to the report, autoreactive clonotypes were detected serially in the blood of the same patients and of different patients, but not in healthy controls. In plots comparing CSF and blood CD4+ T cell clonotypes from the same patient, HCRT-specific and TRIB2-specific autoreactive clonotypes were highlighted.

Libraries were built with the immunoSEQ multiplex PCR assay. Drawn from immuneACCESS, this table holds only the in-frame rearrangements with V and J called that TCRdb kept. Clones are partly lost; checked studies trace under half to an unresolved V gene and leave the rest unexplained. This sample gives about 41,000 clones in total; 88% of them show up just once. The ten largest clones capture under 1.5% of the sample. CDR1 and CDR2, per the germline V gene, are SGHTA and FQGTGA. The germline ends are 20 bases apart after V is trimmed by 3 bases and J by 0 bases. Counted from cysteine to phenylalanine, this CDR3 has 18 amino acids. The CDR3 DNA has 54 bases and is translated from base 1.

The source of this sequence is a human donor with narcolepsy. The sample comprised CD45RA- memory CD4+ T cells from PBMCs. In light of the paper, this sample's cell subset or site label describes: memory T cells sorted ex vivo from peripheral blood. The V and J genes are TRBV7-3 and TRBJ2-5; TRBD1 might be the D gene, on 6 matching bases. The CDR3 here reads CASSFNEAGASYQETQYF. The DNA reads as follows: TGTGCCAGCAGCTTTAACGAAGCAGGGGCTTCGTACCAAGAGACCCAGTACTTC.